Below, one T cell receptor beta chain is given with its context. The antigen is undetermined. The data originate from a study of T cell repertoires in cytomegalovirus infection. About the study: Peptides in the study included HLA-C-restricted and HLA-B-restricted CMV epitopes.

TCRdb reprocessed the reads via MiXCR and lists one record per CDR3 protein. There are 350,000 to 400,000 distinct CDR3 sequences in the sample; roughly 36% occur only once, and 13% lies in the top ten. General study findings and limits: CMV-specific HLA-C-restricted TCR beta clonotypes dominated the ex vivo response.

CDR3 length equals 16 residues. Germline CDR1 LNHDA, CDR2 SQIVND (reference sequence). V shed 6 bases and J 1 base; nucleotides not matched to a gene: 9. This clonotype originated in a human donor in good health (CMV status not recorded). Some clones in this sample may be carry-over from other donors' samples. This sequence joins TRBV19 and TRBJ2-5; TRBD2 matches at 9 bases. The sample in question was cultured PBMCs, obtained from culture after CMV antigen stimulation. The DNA of the CDR3 is TGTGCCAGTAGAAATCAGCGGGAGGCCACCCAAGAGACCCAGTACTTC. It translates to CASRNQREATQETQYF. Looking up the rest from reference TRBV19 and TRBJ2-5 gives the full variable domain: DGGITQSPKYLFRKEGQNVTLSCEQNLNHDAMYWYRQDPGQGLRLIYYSQIVNDFQKGDIAEGYSVSREKKESFPLTVTSAQKNPTAFYLCASRNQREATQETQYFGPGTRLLVL.